What follows are 28 T cell receptor beta chains derived from one specimen sequenced in a study of cytomegalovirus exposure and HLA in healthy donors. The PCR made use of 60 Vbeta and 13 Jbeta primers. The table came from immunoSEQ multiplex PCR; TCRdb's copy has only in-frame clones and leaves some out. The sample totals 120,000 to 150,000 clones. The sequencing sample was made of PBMCs. The receptors come from a man aged 35 to 55 in good health and CMV-seronegative.

The gene calls are TRBV25-1 and TRBJ2-5; 10 nucleotides line up with TRBD1. The length of the CDR3 is 14 residues. In germline, CDR1 is MGHDK, CDR2 SYGVNS. V trimming: 2 bases; J trimming: 7 bases; junction bases outside the gene matches: 4. The CDR3 spells CASSEDGQGVTQYF. The CDR3, as DNA: TGTGCCAGCAGTGAAGATGGACAGGGGGTGACCCAGTACTTC.

This sequence joins TRBV5-4 and TRBJ2-4, with 9 nucleotides matching TRBD2. Germline V gene data show CDR1 as SGHNT and CDR2 as YYREEE (reference sequence). The J segment lost 10 bases and the V segment lost 1 base, leaving 9 bases of the junction unmatched. This CDR3 has 15 residues. CDR3 sequence: CASSLRRGGLGIQYF. The CDR3 DNA sequence: TGTGCCAGCAGCTTGCGGCGGGGGGGCCTGGGGATTCAGTACTTC.

The V call is TRBV5-1, the J call TRBJ2-2; 8 nucleotides match TRBD2. The CDR3 extends over 14 amino acids. V was pared by 1 base and J by 6 bases, with 2 bases of the junction left unmatched. Germline assignment: CDR1 SGHRS and CDR2 YFSETQ. The CDR3 sequence is CASSLTSGAGELFF. The CDR3 nucleotides read TGCGCCAGCAGCTTGACTAGCGGCGCCGGGGAGCTGTTTTTT.

This sequence joins TRBV28 and TRBJ1-2; tentatively, D is TRBD1 (6 bases). The CDR3 has 15 residues. V lost 7 bases and J 2 bases, leaving 17 bases between the germline ends. Looked up from germline, CDR1 is MDHEN and CDR2 is SYDVKM. CDR3 DNA sequence: TGTGCCAGCATTCGCACAGGGCCTAAGAACTATGGCTACACCTTC. Amino acids: CASIRTGPKNYGYTF.

V gene TRBV6-6 combines with J gene TRBJ2-7; 11 nucleotides line up with TRBD2. Trimming removed 10 bases from V and 0 bases from J; junction bases left unmatched: 2. The CDR3 is 13 amino acids. Looked up from germline, CDR1 is MNHNY and CDR2 is SVGAGI (reference sequence). CDR3 sequence: CATGLAGSYEQYF. CDR3 nucleotides: TGTGCCACCGGACTAGCGGGCTCCTACGAGCAGTACTTC.

The chain is built from TRBV5-1 and TRBJ2-7; TRBD1 matches 9 bases. The CDR3 is made up of 16 amino acids. Trimming took 3 bases from V and 5 from J; bases not matched to a gene: 12. Germline assignment: CDR1 SGHRS and CDR2 YFSETQ. The CDR3, as DNA: TGCGCCAGCAGCTCGGTACCGGGACAGGGCTACGACGAGCAGTACTTC. As protein: CASSSVPGQGYDEQYF.

The J gene is TRBJ2-3, the V gene TRBV7-3; TRBD2 is a possible D gene (7 bases). This CDR3 is built from 15 residues. Trimming cost V 8 bases and J 0 bases, with 15 bases left between them. Germline V gene data show CDR1 as SGHTA and CDR2 as FQGTGA. The CDR3 DNA reads as TGTGCCAGCCGTGCGGGGGCTACTAGCACAGATACGCAGTATTTT. As protein: CASRAGATSTDTQYF. The full variable domain, rest sourced from reference TRBV7-3 and TRBJ2-3, is GAGVSQTPSNKVTEKGKYVELRCDPISGHTALYWYRQSLGQGPEFLIYFQGTGAADDSGLPNDRFFAVRPEGSVSTLKIQRTERGDSAVYLCASRAGATSTDTQYFGPGTRLTVL.

The chain links TRBV4-3 to TRBJ2-1; the D gene is possibly TRBD1 (5 bases). The CDR3 is 13 residues long. Trimming removed 1 base at V and 5 bases at J, with 6 bases between. Germline V gene sequence: CDR1 LGHNA, CDR2 YSLEER. The CDR3 region is CASSQGGHNEQFF. CDR3 bases: TGCGCCAGCAGCCAAGGGGGCCACAATGAGCAGTTCTTC.

The chain joins TRBV27 to TRBJ2-7; TRBD2 aligns across 13 bases. With V trimmed by 7 bases and J by 9 bases, 9 bases remained unmatched. This CDR3 comprises 14 residues. In germline, CDR1 is MNHEY, CDR2 SMNVEV (reference sequence). The CDR3 nucleotides are TGTGCCAGCACCGCGGGGACTAGCGGGGACGGGCAGTACTTC. Amino acid sequence: CASTAGTSGDGQYF.

This chain links TRBV29-1 with TRBJ2-7, with 10 bases fitting TRBD1. V trimming: 2 bases; J trimming: 10 bases; junction bases outside the gene matches: 8. This CDR3 is built from 13 residues. Germline V gene lookup returns CDR1 SQVTM and CDR2 ANQGSEA. The CDR3 DNA reads as TGCAGCGTTGAAAAGGACAGGGGGAGGCACCAGTACTTC. Translation: CSVEKDRGRHQYF.

The chain is built from TRBV7-8 and TRBJ1-5, with D possibly TRBD1 on 6 matching bases. The CDR3 contains 16 residues. Germline V CDR1 and CDR2: SGHVS, FQNEAQ. Trimming left V 5 bases short and J 2 bases short, with 16 bases between. This CDR3 is CASSRQGTLGNQPQHF. In DNA, the CDR3 is TGTGCCAGCAGCCGCCAGGGGACCTTGGGCAATCAGCCCCAGCATTTT. Based on the CDR3 plus reference TRBV7-8 and TRBJ1-5, the full variable domain is GAGVSQSPRYKVAKRGQDVALRCDPISGHVSLFWYQQALGQGPEFLTYFQNEAQLDKSGLPSDRFFAERPEGSVSTLKIQRTQQEDSAVYLCASSRQGTLGNQPQHFGDGTRLSIL.

J is TRBJ2-7 and V is TRBV7-3; TRBD2 matches at 10 bases. Germline assignment: CDR1 SGHTA and CDR2 FQGTGA. The CDR3 totals 14 residues. The V gene end was trimmed by 5 bases and the J gene end by 3 bases; junction bases not matched to a gene: 4. The CDR3 here is CASSLSGGSYEQYF. The CDR3 nucleotides read TGTGCCAGCAGCCTTAGCGGGGGGAGCTACGAGCAGTACTTC.

This chain links TRBV5-6 with TRBJ2-5; TRBD2 agrees at 7 bases. Germline values: CDR1 SGHDT, CDR2 YYEEEE. J was trimmed by 2 bases and V by 3 bases; bases with no gene match: 4. The CDR3 spans 14 residues. Here the CDR3 reads CASSSGLEQETQYF. The CDR3 DNA is TGTGCCAGCAGCTCTGGACTAGAACAAGAGACCCAGTACTTC.

The rearrangement uses TRBV19 and TRBJ2-3; D may be TRBD2 (6 bases). Germline loops: CDR1 LNHDA, CDR2 SQIVND (reference sequence). The V end lost 8 bases, the J end lost 0 bases, and 12 bases lay between the germline ends. The CDR3 is 14 residues long. The CDR3 sequence: CASGGLPSTDTQYF. CDR3 in DNA: TGTGCCAGTGGGGGACTGCCTAGCACAGATACGCAGTATTTT.

V usage is TRBV19 and J usage is TRBJ1-5, with 7 bases fitting TRBD1. This CDR3 is 15 amino acids long. Per the germline V gene, CDR1 is LNHDA and CDR2 is SQIVND (reference sequence). With V trimmed by 3 bases and J by 7 bases, 9 bases remained unmatched. The CDR3, as DNA: TGTGCCAGTAGTATGGGGGGACAACAGGGGCAGCCCCAGCATTTT. Its translation is CASSMGGQQGQPQHF. The full variable domain, in which reference TRBV19 and TRBJ1-5 provide the parts outside the CDR3, is DGGITQSPKYLFRKEGQNVTLSCEQNLNHDAMYWYRQDPGQGLRLIYYSQIVNDFQKGDIAEGYSVSREKKESFPLTVTSAQKNPTAFYLCASSMGGQQGQPQHFGDGTRLSIL.

The chain links TRBV6-6 to TRBJ2-1, with D possibly TRBD2 on 5 matching bases. The CDR3 contains 12 residues. Trimming removed 10 bases from V and 8 bases from J, with 15 bases in between. Germline V gives CDR1 MNHNY, CDR2 SVGAGI (reference sequence). Written as DNA, the CDR3 is TGTGCCACCCAGGTGAGGCGGGATGAGCAGTTCTTC. It specifies CATQVRRDEQFF.

The chain combines TRBV7-2 with TRBJ2-1; TRBD2 might be the D (6 bases). The CDR3 is made up of 15 amino acids. Trimming pared 3 bases from V and 2 bases from J, leaving 11 bases between. In germline, CDR1 is SGHTA, CDR2 FQGNSA. In DNA form, the CDR3 reads TGTGCCAGCAGCTTTGCATCGGGGGCCTACAATGAGCAGTTCTTC. This translates into CASSFASGAYNEQFF.

The V call is TRBV28, the J call TRBJ1-1, with D unresolved. The CDR3 is made up of 12 amino acids. In germline, CDR1 is MDHEN, CDR2 SYDVKM. The ends were cut back, 3 bases at V and 5 bases at J, with 7 bases in the middle. CDR3 residues: CASSFPSTEAFF. Written as DNA, the CDR3 is TGTGCCAGCAGTTTCCCTTCTACTGAAGCTTTCTTT.

V usage is TRBV6-5 and J usage is TRBJ1-2; D call uncertain. CDR3 size: 14 residues. V was pared by 1 base and J by 5 bases, with 11 bases between. CDR1 is MNHEY and CDR2 is SVGAGI in the germline V gene. CDR3 loop: CASSYFPPSYGYTF. For the CDR3, the DNA is TGTGCCAGCAGTTACTTTCCGCCTAGTTATGGCTACACCTTC.

About this clone itself: Germline and junction disagree at one end, which may indicate a read error. Distinct nucleotide sequences in the sample also encode this CDR3. The CDR3 DNA reads as TGTGCCAGCAGCGATCAAACCGGACAGGCCCCCGGGGTGCAGTACTTT. As protein: CASSDQTGQAPGVQYF. The chain joins TRBV7-6 to TRBJ2-7; 7 bases line up with TRBD1. CDR3 size: 16 residues. Germline lookup yields CDR1 SGHVS and CDR2 FNYEAQ.

The chain uses TRBV5-1 and TRBJ1-3; D gene ambiguous. Germline-derived CDR1 and CDR2 are SGHRS and YFSETQ. V gave up 5 bases and J gave up 0 bases, with 12 bases separating them. The CDR3 covers 15 residues. For the CDR3, the DNA is TGCGCCAGCAGAATGGACTCGAGCTCTGGAAACACCATATATTTT. Protein product: CASRMDSSSGNTIYF. Drawing the rest from reference TRBV5-1 and TRBJ1-3, the complete variable domain is KAGVTQTPRYLIKTRGQQVTLSCSPISGHRSVSWYQQTPGQGLQFLFEYFSETQRNKGNFPGRFSGRQFSNSRSEMNVSTLELGDSALYLCASRMDSSSGNTIYFGEGSWLTVV.

The chain is built from TRBV28 and TRBJ2-2, with D possibly matching TRBD2 (6 bases). V dropped 8 bases and J dropped 0 bases, with 13 bases sitting between them. There are 15 residues in the CDR3. Germline loops: CDR1 MDHEN, CDR2 SYDVKM. The CDR3 spells CASVFGGTNTGELFF. DNA of the CDR3: TGTGCCAGCGTGTTTGGGGGGACGAACACCGGGGAGCTGTTTTTT.

The chain is built from TRBV7-7 and TRBJ2-2; D gene unclear. The CDR3 totals 16 residues. Trimming stripped 3 bases from V and 0 bases from J, with 11 bases between. CDR1 and CDR2 from the germline V gene are SSHAT and FNYEAQ (reference sequence). CDR3 protein: CASSFGVAPNTGELFF. The DNA of the CDR3 is TGTGCCAGCAGCTTCGGAGTAGCCCCGAACACCGGGGAGCTGTTTTTT.

The V gene is TRBV6-1, the J gene TRBJ2-5; 10 nucleotides agree with TRBD1. The end of the DNA is better explained by TRBJ2-7, so the J call may be wrong. The CDR3 runs to 15 residues. Germline CDR1 is MNHNS and CDR2 is SASEGT. CDR3 residues: CASNTPGTGAYEQYF. The CDR3 DNA reads TGTGCCAGCAATACACCCGGGACAGGGGCATACGAGCAGTACTTC.

The chain couples TRBV5-6 to TRBJ2-1; 8 nucleotides match TRBD2. This CDR3 is built from 15 residues. V lost 0 bases, J lost 8 bases, and 7 bases stayed unmatched. CDR1 is SGHDT and CDR2 is YYEEEE in the germline V gene. The CDR3, as DNA: TGTGCCAGCAGCTTGGACGGGGGGCGGGGGGATGAGCAGTTCTTC. The encoded protein is CASSLDGGRGDEQFF.

This sequence joins TRBV29-1 and TRBJ2-2; unclear D gene. Trimming stripped 4 bases from V and 6 bases from J, with 15 bases between. Germline values: CDR1 SQVTM, CDR2 ANQGSEA. The CDR3 is 14 residues long. CDR3 residues: CSVVEDFLAGELFF. CDR3 nucleotide sequence: TGCAGCGTTGTGGAAGACTTCCTGGCCGGGGAGCTGTTTTTT.

The gene calls are TRBV29-1 and TRBJ2-3; 7 bases align to TRBD2. Germline V gives CDR1 SQVTM, CDR2 ANQGSEA. With 0 bases clipped from V and 3 bases from J, the junction kept 6 bases outside the gene matches. The CDR3 is 15 residues long. The chain's CDR3 is CSVEDLSSGTDTQYF. CDR3 DNA sequence: TGCAGCGTTGAAGATCTTTCTAGCGGTACAGATACGCAGTATTTT.

The chain employs TRBV4-1 and TRBJ1-2; 7 bases line up with TRBD1. Per germline, CDR1 MGHRA and CDR2 YSYEKL. V lost 2 bases to trimming and J lost 7 bases; unmatched junction nucleotides: 4. The CDR3 is 13 residues long. The CDR3: CASSQTGAGGYTF. CDR3 coding DNA: TGCGCCAGCAGCCAAACAGGGGCTGGTGGCTACACCTTC.